A selection of T cell receptor beta chains follows, all from one sample in a study of CD8 T cells in ankylosing spondylitis. TCRdb redid the calling of the 5' RACE reads with MiXCR, one entry per CDR3 protein. This table has 400,000 to 450,000 distinct CDR3 sequences, 17% appearing once. Source material: blood, either unsorted or a sorted T cell fraction (not recorded which). These receptor sequences come from a male donor with ankylosing spondylitis. Each CDR3 is given with its conserved first and last residue. Each record gives: clone size, D gene, J gene, V gene, CDR3 protein, CDR3 DNA. A D gene is named only where the DNA matches it firmly. The size entry is marked missing in some rows and otherwise reads once, few, many or a size class.

few,.,TRBJ2-7,TRBV15,CATSRLASSLYEQYF,TGTGCCACCAGCAGACTAGCGAGTTCTCTCTACGAGCAGTACTTC
few,TRBD1,TRBJ1-4,TRBV4-2,CASSKTGKNEKLFF,TGTGCCAGCAGCAAGACAGGGAAGAATGAAAAACTGTTTTTT
few,TRBD2,TRBJ2-7,TRBV9,CASSVGLANYEQYF,TGTGCCAGCAGCGTCGGACTAGCGAACTACGAGCAGTACTTC
.,.,TRBJ1-1,TRBV7-9,CASSLGAGVDTEAFF,TGTGCCAGCAGCTTAGGGGCAGGGGTAGATACTGAAGCTTTCTTT
.,.,TRBJ2-1,TRBV12-3/TRBV12-4,CASSLAFRIRRSHEQFF,TGTGCCAGCAGTTTAGCGTTCCGGATTCGCCGCAGCCATGAGCAGTTCTTC
few,TRBD2,TRBJ2-1,TRBV28,CASSFQASGSRGQFF,TGTGCCAGCAGTTTCCAGGCTAGCGGGAGTCGGGGGCAGTTCTTC
.,.,TRBJ2-4,TRBV29-1,CSVEPGLKNIQYF,TGCAGCGTTGAACCGGGACTGAAAAACATTCAGTACTTC
few,TRBD1,TRBJ1-1,TRBV7-9,CASSPVTGALAEAFF,TGTGCCAGCAGCCCCGTGACAGGGGCATTGGCTGAAGCTTTCTTT
many,.,TRBJ2-3,TRBV20-1,CSASRSSTDTQYF,TGCAGTGCTAGTCGATCCAGCACAGATACGCAGTATTTT
few,.,TRBJ1-2,TRBV6-1,CASTPREGNYGYTF,TGTGCCAGCACCCCCCGGGAGGGGAACTATGGCTACACCTTC
many,TRBD2,TRBJ2-5,TRBV5-1,CASSRLAGIEETQYF,TGCGCCAGCAGCCGACTAGCGGGCATTGAAGAGACCCAGTACTTC
.,.,TRBJ1-4,TRBV5-5,CASSLGTTEKLFF,TGTGCCAGCAGCCTAGGGACGACGGAAAAACTGTTTTTT
.,.,TRBJ1-3,TRBV9,CASSVGAGGGNTIYF,TGTGCCAGCAGCGTAGGGGCGGGCGGTGGAAACACCATATATTTT
.,TRBD2,TRBJ2-7,TRBV7-9,CASSLVQRDPYEQYF,TGTGCCAGCAGCTTAGTACAGCGGGACCCCTACGAGCAGTACTTC
few,.,TRBJ2-7,TRBV7-2,CASSETIGQTYEQYF,TGTGCCAGCAGCGAAACGATCGGTCAGACCTACGAGCAGTACTTC
.,.,TRBJ2-2,TRBV3-1,CASSHLKGELFF,TGTGCCAGCAGCCACTTGAAGGGGGAGCTGTTTTTT
few,TRBD1,TRBJ2-5,TRBV7-8,CASRLGTDGQETQYF,TGTGCCAGCAGGTTGGGGACAGATGGGCAAGAGACCCAGTACTTC
many,.,TRBJ2-4,TRBV29-1,CSALGGPREAKNIQYF,TGCAGCGCCCTCGGGGGGCCTCGTGAGGCCAAAAACATTCAGTACTTC
.,.,TRBJ1-3,TRBV3-1,CASSRARNSGNTIYF,TGTGCCAGCAGCCGCGCAAGGAACTCTGGAAACACCATATATTTT
.,TRBD1,TRBJ2-7,TRBV10-3,CAVAGTGTTYEQYF,TGTGCCGTCGCGGGGACAGGAACCACCTACGAGCAGTACTTC
.,.,TRBJ1-2,TRBV7-8,CASSSGHPNYGYTF,TGTGCCAGCAGCTCGGGACACCCAAACTATGGCTACACCTTC
many,TRBD2,TRBJ2-1,TRBV11-2,CASSLVSARLAGDHEQFF,TGTGCCAGCAGCTTAGTGTCAGCTCGACTAGCGGGAGACCATGAGCAGTTCTTC